This TCR beta chain is drawn from a study of cytomegalovirus exposure and HLA in healthy donors. The ends lost 3 bases at V and 4 bases at J; junction bases unmatched: 3. The CDR3 sequence is 14 residues long. CDR1 and CDR2 (germline): MRHNA, SNTAGT. The PCR was carried out with 60 Vbeta primers and 13 Jbeta primers. The method was immunoSEQ multiplex PCR; TCRdb's version includes in-frame clones alone and lacks a portion of them. Of over 150,000 clones listed, over 75% were seen once; the top ten hold approximately 3%. The chain has TRBV6-4 and TRBJ2-1, with TRBD1 matching over 7 bases. This receptor was identified in a woman aged 25 to 39 in good health and CMV-seronegative. Sequenced material: PBMCs. Here the CDR3 reads CASSETGQYNEQFF. For the CDR3, the DNA is TGTGCCAGCAGTGAGACGGGACAGTACAATGAGCAGTTCTTC.